The 6 T cell receptor beta chains below come from one sample, sequenced in a study of response to subunit inactivated influenza vaccine. One entry per CDR3 protein results from TCRdb running MiXCR on the RT-PCR reads. Here the sample spans over 650,000 distinct CDR3 sequences, around 20% being singletons. Sample: PBMCs from blood, taken roughly 5 days after vaccination. The receptors were sampled from a man aged 50 to 59 who received an inactivated influenza vaccine.

This clonotype was detected a few times. This rearrangement joins TRBV21-1 to TRBJ2-5; the tabulated D call, TRBD1, remains unverified against the DNA. TRBV21-1 is reported as a pseudogene. The CDR3 has 15 amino acids. CDR3 region: CASSKSETGIKTQYF. The CDR3 nucleotides read TGTGCCAGCAGCAAGAGTGAAACAGGGATAAAGACCCAGTACTTC.

The V call is TRBV27, the J call TRBJ2-2, with D possibly TRBD1 on 5 matching bases. CDR3 size: 18 residues. The germline V gene encodes CDR1 MNHEY and CDR2 SMNVEV (reference sequence). V shed 3 bases and J shed 0 bases, with 17 bases lying between them. Written as DNA, the CDR3 is TGTGCCAGCAGTTTCCAGCCACGAGGACATTCGAACACCGGGGAGCTGTTTTTT. Translating gives CASSFQPRGHSNTGELFF.

The chain carries TRBV5-5 and TRBJ2-2; D unresolved. Germline CDR1 SGHKS, CDR2 YYEKEE (reference sequence). The CDR3 length is 13 residues. V was shortened by 0 bases and J by 6 bases, with 6 bases between the two germline ends. CDR3 DNA sequence: TGTGCCAGCAGCTTGGTGTCTGCCGGGGAGCTGTTTTTT. This encodes CASSLVSAGELFF.

The V and J genes are TRBV7-3 and TRBJ2-7; D perhaps matches TRBD2 (6 bases). V was cut by 2 bases and J by 3 bases, with 11 bases left in between. Per the germline V gene, CDR1 is SGHTA and CDR2 is FQGTGA. The CDR3 covers 14 residues. CDR3 protein: CASSLGVSGYEQYF. CDR3 nucleotide sequence: TGTGCCAGCAGCTTAGGAGTTAGCGGCTACGAGCAGTACTTC.

V is TRBV29-1 and J is TRBJ2-3; TRBD2 matches at 7 bases. V was pared by 4 bases and J by 0 bases, with 10 bases of the junction left unmatched. The CDR3 runs 16 residues. The germline V gene encodes CDR1 SQVTM and CDR2 ANQGSEA. CDR3 loop: CSVALARGGSTDTQYF. The CDR3 coding sequence is TGCAGCGTTGCGCTAGCGCGCGGGGGTAGCACAGATACGCAGTATTTT.

V is TRBV12-3 or TRBV12-4 and J is TRBJ2-3; 10 positions match TRBD2. V dropped 6 bases and J dropped 3; count of bases not matched to a gene: 9. This CDR3 has 16 amino acids. CDR3 in DNA: TGTGCCAGCAGCCGCGGCAGCGGGAGGGTAACAGATACGCAGTATTTT. Protein sequence: CASSRGSGRVTDTQYF.